These 2 T cell receptor beta chains were sequenced from one sample in a study of cytomegalovirus exposure and HLA in healthy donors. The PCR had 60 Vbeta and 13 Jbeta primers. The assay was immunoSEQ multiplex PCR, and TCRdb's table has in-frame clones only and misses some. Among approximately 100,000 clones listed, 60% to 80% were seen once. The sequenced sample was PBMCs. Receptor source: a man in his fifties or sixties in good health and CMV-seropositive.

The chain combines TRBV28 with TRBJ1-5; D gene uncertain. This CDR3 has 16 residues. Germline-derived CDR1 and CDR2 are MDHEN and SYDVKM. Trimming cost V 2 bases and J 0 bases, with 11 bases left between them. The CDR3 loop reads CASSLPPGYSNQPQHF. In DNA form, the CDR3 reads TGTGCCAGCAGTTTACCTCCGGGTTATAGCAATCAGCCCCAGCATTTT.

The V and J genes are TRBV10-3 and TRBJ2-2; no clear D. From germline, CDR1 is ENHRY and CDR2 SYGVKD. The CDR3 is made up of 16 amino acids. With 1 base removed from V and 1 base from J, the gap between germline ends came to 10 bases. CDR3 protein: CAISEFLEKNTGELFF. CDR3 in DNA: TGTGCCATCAGTGAGTTTCTAGAAAAGAACACCGGGGAGCTGTTTTTT.